This is a list of T cell receptor beta chains from one sample in a study of CD8+CD57+ T cells in acquired aplastic anemia. TCRdb itself ran the reads through MiXCR, one entry per CDR3 protein. Counted here are some 180,000 distinct CDR3 sequences, about half occurring once; the ten biggest clones make up about 2.9%. Sample: sorted CD4+, CD8+, or CD8+CD57+ T cells (not recorded which) from PBMCs. These receptors all stem from a human donor in good health. The CDR3 runs from the conserved cysteine through the conserved F or W. The D gene is left open where the match is weak. Rows give clone size only sometimes, using once, few, many, or a class for an expanded clone.

J | size | V | D | length | CDR3 | DNA
TRBJ2-6 | once | TRBV20-1 | NA | 13 | CSANLPGANVLTF | TGCAGTGCTAATCTACCGGGGGCCAACGTCCTGACTTTC
TRBJ2-7 | many | TRBV30 | TRBD2 | 13 | CAWSARTSSEQYF | TGTGCCTGGAGTGCGAGGACTAGCTCCGAGCAGTACTTC
TRBJ1-1 | many | TRBV20-1 | NA | 15 | CSARQPLQGSTEAFF | TGCAGTGCTAGACAGCCCCTGCAGGGATCCACTGAAGCTTTCTTT
TRBJ1-5 | NA | TRBV10-2 | TRBD1 | 17 | CASSAPTGGIGNQPQHF | TGCGCCAGCAGTGCCCCGACAGGGGGTATTGGCAATCAGCCCCAGCATTTT
TRBJ1-5 | many | TRBV20-1 | NA | 14 | CSASSGIRNQPQHF | TGCAGTGCTAGTTCCGGCATTAGAAATCAGCCCCAGCATTTT
TRBJ1-1 | NA | TRBV20-1 | TRBD1 | 14 | CSARIGGAGTEAFF | TGCAGTGCTAGGATAGGGGGCGCGGGGACTGAAGCTTTCTTT
TRBJ2-1 | many | TRBV7-2 | TRBD2 | 14 | CASSLVPSGPEQFF | TGTGCCAGCAGCTTAGTGCCTAGCGGTCCTGAGCAGTTCTTC
TRBJ2-5 | NA | TRBV7-8 | NA | 14 | CASSEQGPRETQYF | TGTGCCAGCAGCGAACAGGGTCCGAGAGAGACCCAGTACTTC
TRBJ2-5 | NA | TRBV20-1 | TRBD1 | 11 | CSVDRVETQYF | TGCAGTGTGGACAGGGTAGAGACCCAGTACTTC
TRBJ2-1 | NA | TRBV12-3/TRBV12-4 | NA | 15 | CAGSLISINYNEQFF | TGTGCCGGCAGTCTAATCTCAATCAACTACAATGAGCAGTTCTTC
TRBJ1-4 | NA | TRBV4-1 | TRBD1 | 14 | CASSRGQGGEKLFF | TGCGCCAGCAGCCGGGGACAGGGTGGTGAAAAACTGTTTTTT
TRBJ2-5 | NA | TRBV6-5 | TRBD1 | 13 | CASSFQGVETQYF | TGTGCCAGCAGTTTCCAGGGGGTTGAGACCCAGTACTTC
TRBJ2-3 | NA | TRBV20-1 | TRBD2 | 14 | CSVRLAGSPDTQYF | TGCAGTGTTAGACTAGCGGGATCCCCAGATACGCAGTATTTT
TRBJ2-7 | many | TRBV6-1 | NA | 13 | CASSDLFSYEQYF | TGTGCCAGCAGTGATCTATTCTCCTACGAGCAGTACTTC
TRBJ1-5 | NA | TRBV15 | NA | 16 | CATSRDMSAGVQPQHF | TGTGCCACCAGCAGAGATATGTCGGCAGGGGTTCAGCCCCAGCATTTT
TRBJ2-7 | NA | TRBV7-9 | NA | 11 | CASSPGQKQYF | TGTGCCAGCAGCCCCGGACAGAAGCAGTACTTC
TRBJ2-3 | few | TRBV24-1 | NA | 14 | CATSERGGADTQYF | TGTGCCACCAGTGAGAGGGGGGGTGCAGATACGCAGTATTTT
TRBJ1-6 | NA | TRBV7-3 | NA | 13 | CASSLTDRSPLHF | TGTGCCAGCAGCTTAACAGACAGGTCACCCCTCCACTTT
TRBJ1-2 | NA | TRBV5-6 | TRBD1 | 15 | CASSLEYRGMNGYTF | TGTGCCAGCAGCTTGGAGTACAGGGGAATGAATGGCTACACCTTC
TRBJ1-5 | NA | TRBV10-3 | TRBD1 | 16 | CAISESVRGRVQPQHF | TGTGCCATCAGTGAGTCAGTCAGGGGGAGGGTTCAGCCCCAGCATTTT
TRBJ2-5 | few | TRBV7-6 | NA | 13 | CASSLNYQESQYF | TGTGCCAGCAGCTTAAACTATCAAGAGAGCCAGTACTTC
TRBJ2-5 | many | TRBV14 | TRBD2 | 14 | CASRGLAGDLTQYF | TGTGCCAGCAGGGGACTAGCGGGAGACTTGACCCAGTACTTC
TRBJ1-4 | NA | TRBV2 | TRBD1 | 16 | CASLKGQGASNEKLFF | TGTGCCAGCTTGAAAGGACAGGGGGCCAGTAATGAAAAACTGTTTTTT
TRBJ1-1 | few | TRBV10-3 | TRBD1 | 16 | CAISESGQGANPEAFF | TGTGCCATCAGTGAGTCTGGACAGGGGGCGAATCCTGAAGCTTTCTTT
TRBJ2-1 | NA | TRBV7-3 | NA | 15 | CASSSRASAGNEQFF | TGTGCCAGCAGCTCCCGTGCCAGCGCCGGCAATGAGCAGTTCTTC
TRBJ1-1 | few | TRBV28 | NA | 15 | CASSFLLGANTEAFF | TGTGCCAGCAGTTTCTTGTTAGGAGCGAACACTGAAGCTTTCTTT
TRBJ1-1 | many | TRBV15 | NA | 13 | CATSRDVNTEAFF | TGTGCCACCAGCAGAGACGTGAACACTGAAGCTTTCTTT
TRBJ2-7 | many | TRBV6-1 | NA | 12 | CASSEIGYEQYF | TGTGCCAGCAGTGAAATAGGCTACGAGCAGTACTTC
TRBJ2-5 | many | TRBV5-6 | TRBD2 | 15 | CASSGKGLAGRTQYF | TGTGCCAGCAGCGGCAAGGGACTAGCGGGCCGGACCCAGTACTTC
TRBJ2-1 | NA | TRBV3-1 | TRBD2 | 16 | CASSQVPSGINNEQFF | TGTGCCAGCAGCCAAGTACCTAGCGGGATTAACAATGAGCAGTTCTTC
TRBJ2-1 | few | TRBV20-1 | NA | 12 | CSARLVSYEQFF | TGCAGTGCCCGACTAGTGTCCTACGAGCAGTTCTTC
TRBJ2-3 | many | TRBV19 | NA | 16 | CASSPGTARYTDTQYF | TGTGCCAGTAGTCCGGGGACGGCCCGTTACACAGATACGCAGTATTTT
TRBJ2-7 | NA | TRBV7-9 | TRBD1 | 14 | CASSTHRGQYEQYF | TGTGCCAGCAGCACCCACAGGGGGCAGTACGAGCAGTACTTC
TRBJ1-5 | many | TRBV25-1 | NA | 13 | CASSELGASPQHF | TGTGCCAGCAGTGAATTGGGGGCTTCGCCCCAGCATTTT
TRBJ1-1 | NA | TRBV10-3 | NA | 14 | CAIRAGAENTEAFF | TGTGCCATCAGAGCAGGGGCGGAGAACACTGAAGCTTTCTTT
TRBJ2-7 | NA | TRBV19 | NA | 15 | CASSSRAPGVVEQYF | TGTGCCAGCAGTTCCCGGGCTCCGGGAGTAGTCGAGCAGTACTTC
TRBJ2-2 | once | TRBV2 | TRBD1 | 18 | CASRTGGLDEKNTGELFF | TGTGCCAGCAGGACAGGGGGCCTCGACGAAAAGAACACCGGGGAGCTGTTTTTT
TRBJ1-1 | many | TRBV20-1 | NA | 15 | CSARATQGMNTEAFF | TGCAGTGCTAGGGCCACCCAGGGGATGAACACTGAAGCTTTCTTT
TRBJ1-1 | few | TRBV28 | NA | 15 | CASSGRTKRDTEAFF | TGTGCCAGCAGTGGACGGACCAAGCGGGACACTGAAGCTTTCTTT
TRBJ2-7 | NA | TRBV29-1 | TRBD1 | 12 | CSPGQGAGEQYF | TGCAGCCCGGGACAGGGGGCGGGGGAGCAGTACTTC
TRBJ2-7 | NA | TRBV7-9 | NA | 13 | CASSLTDRGEQYF | TGTGCCAGCAGCTTAACGGACAGAGGCGAGCAGTACTTC
TRBJ2-1 | NA | TRBV5-1 | NA | 17 | CASGLARFGQVMNEQFF | TGCGCCAGCGGCTTGGCCCGATTCGGGCAGGTAATGAATGAGCAGTTCTTC
TRBJ1-2 | NA | TRBV2 | TRBD1 | 15 | CASSVGQGQDYGYTF | TGTGCCAGCAGTGTGGGTCAGGGACAGGACTATGGCTACACCTTC